The sequence of this TCR beta chain was determined in a study of T cell clonality in common variable immunodeficiency. Study-level points and caveats: Fewer deletions and N-nucleotide insertions were reportedly seen in common variable immunodeficiency TCR beta sequences. CVID patient heterogeneity limited repertoire-clinical complication correlations.

This clone was detected only a few times. Its antigen is undetermined. The CDR3 end lies 3 residues beyond the end of the read and is filled in from the germline J gene. This CDR3 region has 14 residues. Germline CDR1 and CDR2: SGHVS and FQNEAQ. V was clipped by 5 bases and J by 1 base, with 11 bases between them. Heparinized whole blood, roughly 4.5 to 8 ml, came from each donor. TCRdb's table, derived via immunoSEQ multiplex PCR, lists solely in-frame clones and lacks some. Singletons are absent from the sample, which has around 42,000 clones. The rearrangement links TRBV7-8 to TRBJ1-1; maybe TRBD1 (6 bases). This TCR was recovered from a human donor with common variable immunodeficiency. The sample consisted of peripheral blood mononuclear cells. CDR3 sequence: CASSHRVENTEAFF. CDR3 bases read: TGTGCCAGCAGCCACAGGGTGGAGAACACTGAA.